Here is one T cell receptor (beta chain) with its context. The table came from immunoSEQ multiplex PCR; TCRdb's copy has only in-frame clones and leaves some out. Of about 130,000 clones listed, approximately 86% are singletons. This specimen belongs to a study of blood T cell repertoires in COVID-19. With V trimmed by 7 bases and J by 3 bases, 6 bases remained unmatched. Germline CDR1 and CDR2: SQVTM and ANQGSEA. CDR3 length: 15 residues. This chain links TRBV29-1 with TRBJ2-3; 14 bases map to TRBD2. The specimen was peripheral blood. The clonotype was recovered from a woman in her fifties or sixties who had recovered from COVID-19. The CDR3 coding sequence is TGCAGCGCAGGTGGACTAGCGGGAGGAACAGATACGCAGTATTTT. Protein sequence: CSAGGLAGGTDTQYF.